A single sample is the source of the 21 T cell receptor beta chains below, sequenced in a study of T cells in narcolepsy. TCRdb's table, derived via immunoSEQ multiplex PCR, lists solely in-frame clones and lacks some. The data show more than 10,000 clones, around 75% seen once. The sequenced sample consisted of CD45RA- memory CD8+ T cells from PBMCs. The receptors come from a human donor with narcolepsy.

The genes are TRBV2 and TRBJ2-2; D is possibly TRBD1 (7 bases). The ends were cut back, 7 bases at V and 5 bases at J, with 11 bases in the middle. Germline V gene sequence: CDR1 SNHLY, CDR2 FYNNEI. There are 13 residues in the CDR3. The CDR3 is CASTPGGTGELFF. The DNA of the CDR3 is TGTGCCAGCACGCCAGGGGGGACCGGGGAGCTGTTTTTT.

V gene TRBV7-9 combines with J gene TRBJ2-1; 7 positions agree with TRBD2. The CDR3 runs to 15 residues. Per the germline V gene, CDR1 is SEHNR and CDR2 is FQNEAQ (reference sequence). The junction had 9 bases not matched to a gene; V was cut back by 2 bases and J by 8 bases. CDR3 nucleotides: TGTGCCAGCAGCTTAACTACGGGAGGAGATGATGAGCAGTTCTTC. This codes for CASSLTTGGDDEQFF.

The gene calls are TRBV4-2 and TRBJ2-7, with TRBD2 identical over 7 bases. The CDR3 length is 16 residues. Germline assignment: CDR1 LGHNA and CDR2 YNFKEQ. V dropped 0 bases and J dropped 0; count of bases not matched to a gene: 5. The CDR3 reads CASSQDGTTPSYEQYF. The CDR3 coding sequence is TGTGCCAGCAGCCAAGATGGGACTACCCCCTCCTACGAGCAGTACTTC.

The table lists this clone with a count of one. The rearrangement links TRBV7-6 to TRBJ1-4; weak D call: TRBD1 (5 bases). Germline V gene sequence: CDR1 SGHVS, CDR2 FNYEAQ. The V gene lost 0 bases and the J gene lost 8 bases, with 16 bases spanning the gap. This CDR3 contains 16 residues. CDR3: CASSLAPRDQREKLFF. The CDR3 region has the DNA TGTGCCAGCAGCTTAGCGCCCCGGGACCAAAGGGAAAAACTGTTTTTT.

V gene TRBV6-4 combines with J gene TRBJ2-3; TRBD2 agrees at 7 bases. The CDR3 runs to 14 residues. The V gene's germline CDR1 is MRHNA and CDR2 SNTAGT. Trimming at V came to 5 bases and at J to 1 base, leaving 3 bases not matched to a gene. The CDR3 nucleotides are TGTGCCAGCAGTCGCGCGGGGGGCACAGATACGCAGTATTTT. Encoded protein: CASSRAGGTDTQYF.

The chain employs TRBV6-5 and TRBJ1-6, with unresolved D. This CDR3 region has 13 residues. The V gene's germline CDR1 is MNHEY and CDR2 SVGAGI. Trimming cost V 2 bases and J 7 bases, with 6 bases left between them. CDR3 sequence: CASSYGENSPLHF. The CDR3 DNA is TGTGCCAGCAGTTACGGGGAAAATTCACCCCTCCACTTT.

By sample fraction, this clone is medium-sized (0.01 to 0.1%). This chain uses TRBV7-9 with TRBJ2-7; D gene ambiguous. The CDR3 runs to 13 residues. Germline V CDR1 and CDR2: SEHNR, FQNEAQ (reference sequence). V was clipped by 2 bases and J by 3 bases, with 8 bases between them. The CDR3 DNA reads TGTGCCAGCAGCTTACCGTTGGGCTACGAGCAGTACTTC. Its protein product is CASSLPLGYEQYF.

The genes are TRBV4-3 and TRBJ2-3; 15 bases line up with TRBD2. This CDR3 is built from 18 residues. Looked up from germline, CDR1 is LGHNA and CDR2 is YSLEER. With 3 bases clipped from V and 3 bases from J, the junction kept 7 bases outside the gene matches. CDR3 in amino acids: CASSQGLAGGGETDTQYF. In DNA form, the CDR3 reads TGCGCCAGCAGCCAGGGACTAGCGGGAGGTGGCGAGACAGATACGCAGTATTTT.

This clone has a single count. The V gene is TRBV28, the J gene TRBJ1-6; the match to TRBD1 covers 9 bases. The junction had 17 bases not matched to a gene; V was cut back by 2 bases and J by 9 bases. Germline assignment: CDR1 MDHEN and CDR2 SYDVKM. The CDR3 contains 19 residues. CDR3 sequence reads: CASSLPGTGLGISGSPLHF. The CDR3 DNA is TGTGCCAGCAGTTTACCGGGGACAGGGCTTGGGATATCGGGTTCACCCCTCCACTTT.

This chain links TRBV7-9 with TRBJ1-1; D not certain. The germline gives CDR1 SEHNR, CDR2 FQNEAQ (reference sequence). Trimming took 5 bases from V and 1 from J, leaving 14 bases between them. The CDR3 totals 15 residues. The CDR3 DNA is TGTGCCAGCAGCCCTAGGACCGCTGGGAACACTGAAGCTTTCTTT. Translation: CASSPRTAGNTEAFF. Using reference TRBV7-9 and TRBJ1-1 for the parts outside the CDR3, the full variable domain is DTGVSQNPRHKITKRGQNVTFRCDPISEHNRLYWYRQTLGQGPEFLTYFQNEAQLEKSRLLSDRFSAERPKGSFSTLEIQRTEQGDSAMYLCASSPRTAGNTEAFFGQGTRLTVV.

This rearrangement joins TRBV5-6 to TRBJ2-1; perhaps D is TRBD1 or TRBD2 (6 bases each). The length of the CDR3 is 15 residues. From germline, CDR1 is SGHDT and CDR2 YYEEEE. Trimming removed 5 bases at V and 6 bases at J, with 18 bases between. The CDR3 is CASRIQGGAGNEQFF. The DNA for the CDR3 is TGTGCCAGCAGGATACAGGGAGGCGCTGGCAATGAGCAGTTCTTC.

The chain is built from TRBV9 and TRBJ2-7; 7 bases fit TRBD1. The CDR3 is 14 residues long. V was pared by 3 bases and J by 4 bases, with 7 bases of the junction left unmatched. CDR1 is SGDLS, CDR2 YYNGEE, per germline. CDR3: CASSAGPTGYEQYF. Written as DNA, the CDR3 is TGTGCCAGCAGCGCGGGGCCGACAGGGTACGAGCAGTACTTC.

The gene calls are TRBV7-6 and TRBJ2-2, with 9 nucleotides matching TRBD1. CDR1 and CDR2 (germline): SGHVS, FNYEAQ. The V gene end was trimmed by 5 bases and the J gene end by 3 bases; junction bases not matched to a gene: 10. The length of the CDR3 is 17 residues. CDR3 nucleotides: TGTGCCAGCAGCCTGGGACAGGGATTCAAGGACACCGGGGAGCTGTTTTTT. This codes for CASSLGQGFKDTGELFF.

This clone is medium-sized in the sample. V usage is TRBV27 and J usage is TRBJ2-7; D may match TRBD1 or TRBD2 (5 bases each). Trimming removed 5 bases from V and 1 base from J, with 21 bases in between. The CDR3 totals 17 residues. Per the germline V gene, CDR1 is MNHEY and CDR2 is SMNVEV (reference sequence). The CDR3 is CASSPLGTVGASYEQYF. In nucleotides, the CDR3 is TGTGCCAGCAGTCCCCTCGGGACCGTCGGTGCGTCCTACGAGCAGTACTTC.

This chain links TRBV11-2 with TRBJ2-1; 13 bases are a match to TRBD2. The CDR3 is 16 residues long. Trimming cost V 6 bases and J 1 base; bases outside gene matches: 3. CDR1 is SGHAT, CDR2 FQNNGV, per germline. CDR3 loop: CASRLTSGGSYNEQFF. The CDR3 DNA reads TGTGCCAGCAGACTGACTAGCGGGGGGTCCTACAATGAGCAGTTCTTC.

CDR3 protein: CSAPWEPTDTQYF. The CDR3 DNA reads as TGCAGCGCTCCTTGGGAGCCCACAGATACGCAGTATTTT. This chain uses TRBV29-1 with TRBJ2-3; TRBD2 might be the D (5 bases). The CDR3 is 13 residues long. The ends were cut back, 7 bases at V and 2 bases at J, with 13 bases in the middle. Germline V lookup: CDR1 SQVTM, CDR2 ANQGSEA.

This clone was seen a few times. The chain carries TRBV5-6 and TRBJ2-7, with 8 bases that match TRBD2. The J segment lost 2 bases and the V segment lost 2 bases, leaving 0 bases of the junction unmatched. The CDR3 loop spans 13 amino acids. Germline CDR1 and CDR2: SGHDT and YYEEEE. The CDR3 DNA reads TGTGCCAGCAGCTTCGGGGGGGCCTACGAGCAGTACTTC. The encoded protein is CASSFGGAYEQYF. The full variable domain, rest sourced from reference TRBV5-6 and TRBJ2-7, is DAGVTQSPTHLIKTRGQQVTLRCSPKSGHDTVSWYQQALGQGPQFIFQYYEEEERQRGNFPDRFSGHQFPNYSSELNVNALLLGDSALYLCASSFGGAYEQYFGPGTRLTVT.

The chain joins TRBV7-8 to TRBJ2-3, with 7 bases fitting TRBD2. Germline V CDR1 and CDR2: SGHVS, FQNEAQ. The CDR3 covers 18 residues. The V and J ends lost 5 bases and 4 bases, in that order; junction bases with no gene match: 18. This CDR3 is CASSLWLAAYRVADTQYF. The CDR3 DNA sequence: TGTGCCAGCAGCCTTTGGCTAGCGGCTTACCGGGTCGCAGATACGCAGTATTTT. The whole variable domain, filled in from reference TRBV7-8 and TRBJ2-3, reads GAGVSQSPRYKVAKRGQDVALRCDPISGHVSLFWYQQALGQGPEFLTYFQNEAQLDKSGLPSDRFFAERPEGSVSTLKIQRTQQEDSAVYLCASSLWLAAYRVADTQYFGPGTRLTVL.

By share, this clone ranks as medium-sized. The rearrangement links TRBV19 to TRBJ1-2; D unresolved. The V end was cut by 3 bases, the J end by 3 bases, with 14 bases between. This CDR3 contains 15 residues. CDR1 is LNHDA, CDR2 SQIVND, per germline (reference sequence). The CDR3 loop is CASSISYPPDYGYTF. CDR3 DNA sequence: TGTGCCAGTAGTATCTCGTATCCCCCAGACTATGGCTACACCTTC.

This sequence joins TRBV6-1 and TRBJ1-1; 7 bases fit TRBD1. Per germline, CDR1 MNHNS and CDR2 SASEGT. This CDR3 contains 14 residues. The ends lost 5 bases at V and 1 base at J; junction bases unmatched: 4. The CDR3: CASSPWTGNTEAFF. In nucleotides, the CDR3 is TGTGCCAGCAGTCCCTGGACAGGGAACACTGAAGCTTTCTTT.

The chain is built from TRBV4-3 and TRBJ1-3; D unclear. This CDR3 spans 14 amino acids. CDR1 is LGHNA, CDR2 YSLEER, per germline. Trimming cost V 2 bases and J 0 bases, with 5 bases left between them. In nucleotides, the CDR3 is TGCGCCAGCAGCCAATTTTCCTCTGGAAACACCATATATTTT. Its translation is CASSQFSSGNTIYF.